The rows below give T cell receptor beta chains drawn from one sample of a study of human T cells and chemical hapten exposure. TCRdb processed the RACE reads anew with MiXCR; each CDR3 protein has one entry. This table holds 350,000 or so distinct CDR3 sequences, about 7% found once. Material: whole blood, obtained in connection with sensitization to the hapten diphenylcyclopropenone (DPC). The source is a woman aged 18 to 35 with alopecia areata. Some clones in this sample may be carry-over from other donors' samples. The CDR3 runs from the conserved cysteine through the conserved F or W. D genes are given only for firm matches. Clone sizes are given selectively: once, few, many, or a class where the clone is expanded.

TRBJ1-1,.,TRBV2,.,TGTGCCAGCAGTGCCGGGGGACACGGGATGAACACTGAAGCTTTCTTT,CASSAGGHGMNTEAFF
TRBJ2-7,.,TRBV28,.,TGTGCCAGCACCCCAACAGGGCACTACGAGCAGTACTTC,CASTPTGHYEQYF
TRBJ2-3,many,TRBV29-1,.,TGCAGCGTTGATAGGGGTACGCAGTATTTT,CSVDRGTQYF
TRBJ1-1,.,TRBV7-9,.,TGTGCCAGCAGCTCGGATCCTGGCTCTGAAGCTTTCTTT,CASSSDPGSEAFF
TRBJ1-2,many,TRBV7-9,TRBD1,TGTGCCAGCAGCTCACAGGGGGCGAGCTATGGCTACACCTTC,CASSSQGASYGYTF
TRBJ2-1,many,TRBV7-8,TRBD2,TGTGCCAGCAGCTTAGTGCTAGCGGGCTACAATGAGCAGTTCTTC,CASSLVLAGYNEQFF
TRBJ1-5,many,TRBV12-5,.,TGTGCTAGTGCCGTAAATCAGCCCCAGCATTTT,CASAVNQPQHF
TRBJ2-1,many,TRBV29-1,.,TGCAGCGTTGAAGTTTGGGGGGGGGCTCTGTTCTTC,CSVEVWGGALFF
TRBJ1-2,few,TRBV6-1,TRBD1,TGTGCCAGCAGCCTCAATAATGGACAGGACTATGGCTACACCTTC,CASSLNNGQDYGYTF
TRBJ1-3,few,TRBV4-3,.,TGCGCCAGCAGCCAAGTTCTAGGGGCTGGAAACACCATATATTTT,CASSQVLGAGNTIYF
TRBJ2-7,.,TRBV6-1,.,TGTGCCAGCAGTGAATCTCGGGCAGATTTGTACGAGCAGTACTTC,CASSESRADLYEQYF
TRBJ2-3,few,TRBV18,.,TGTGCCAGCTCACCATGGGGTAGCGGACGCACAGATACGCAGTATTTT,CASSPWGSGRTDTQYF
TRBJ2-7,many,TRBV28,TRBD2,TGTGCCAGCAGGCTAGCGGGGGGTGACGAGCAGTACTTC,CASRLAGGDEQYF
TRBJ2-7,.,TRBV4-3,.,TGCGCCAGCAGCCAATTTGAGACAGGCGCCTACGAGCAGTACTTC,CASSQFETGAYEQYF
TRBJ1-5,.,TRBV27,.,TGTGCCGGCAGAATGGGCGATCAGCCCCAGCATTTT,CAGRMGDQPQHF
TRBJ1-1,many,TRBV29-1,TRBD1,TGCAGCGTTGGACAGGGACAGGGGGCTTTCTTT,CSVGQGQGAFF
TRBJ1-5,many,TRBV12-3/TRBV12-4,.,TGTGCCAGCAGCCTTTTGGGTCCCATCGGCAATCAGCCCCAGCATTTT,CASSLLGPIGNQPQHF
TRBJ2-2,.,TRBV5-4,.,TGTGCCAGCAGCTTCTTAGGGGCTAACACCGGGGAGCTGTTTTTT,CASSFLGANTGELFF
TRBJ2-2,few,TRBV7-2,.,TGTGCCAGCAGCTTGGTCAGGACGAACACCGGGGAGCTGTTTTTT,CASSLVRTNTGELFF
TRBJ1-1,.,TRBV24-1,TRBD1,TGTGCCACCAGTGATCCCTGGACAGGGAGAGCTTTCTTT,CATSDPWTGRAFF